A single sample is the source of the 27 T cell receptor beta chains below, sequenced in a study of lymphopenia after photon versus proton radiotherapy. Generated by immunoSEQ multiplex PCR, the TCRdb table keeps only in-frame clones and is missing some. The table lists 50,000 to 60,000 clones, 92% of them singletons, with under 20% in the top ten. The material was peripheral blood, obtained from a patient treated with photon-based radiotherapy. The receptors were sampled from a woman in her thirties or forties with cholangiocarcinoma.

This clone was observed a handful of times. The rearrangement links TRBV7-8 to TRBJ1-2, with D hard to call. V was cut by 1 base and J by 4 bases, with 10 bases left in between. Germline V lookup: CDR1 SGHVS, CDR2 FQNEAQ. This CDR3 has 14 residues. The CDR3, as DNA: TGTGCCAGCAGCTTAGGGGCGGTAGGCTATGGCTACACCTTC. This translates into CASSLGAVGYGYTF.

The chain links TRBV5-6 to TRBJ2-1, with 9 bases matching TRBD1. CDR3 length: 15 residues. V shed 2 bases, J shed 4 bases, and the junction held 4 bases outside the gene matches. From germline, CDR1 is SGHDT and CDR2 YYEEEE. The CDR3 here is CASSFRQGVYNEQFF. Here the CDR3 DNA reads TGTGCCAGCAGCTTTAGACAGGGGGTTTACAATGAGCAGTTCTTC.

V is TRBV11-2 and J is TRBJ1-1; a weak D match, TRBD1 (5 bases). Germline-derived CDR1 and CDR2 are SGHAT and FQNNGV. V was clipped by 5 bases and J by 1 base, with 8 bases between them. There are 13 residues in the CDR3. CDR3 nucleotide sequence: TGTGCCAGCAGCCACCAGGGGAACACTGAAGCTTTCTTT. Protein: CASSHQGNTEAFF.

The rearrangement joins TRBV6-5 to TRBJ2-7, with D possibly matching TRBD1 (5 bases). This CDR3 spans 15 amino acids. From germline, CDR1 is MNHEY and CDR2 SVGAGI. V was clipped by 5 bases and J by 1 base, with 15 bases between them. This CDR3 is CASSKQVIASYEQYF. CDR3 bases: TGTGCCAGCAGTAAACAGGTGATCGCATCCTACGAGCAGTACTTC.

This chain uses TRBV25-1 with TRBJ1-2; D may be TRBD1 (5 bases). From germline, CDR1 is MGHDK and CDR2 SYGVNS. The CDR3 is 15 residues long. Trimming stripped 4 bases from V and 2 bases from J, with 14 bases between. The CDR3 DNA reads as TGTGCCAGCAGTGGGGAAGGGGAGAACAACTATGGCTACACCTTC. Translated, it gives CASSGEGENNYGYTF.

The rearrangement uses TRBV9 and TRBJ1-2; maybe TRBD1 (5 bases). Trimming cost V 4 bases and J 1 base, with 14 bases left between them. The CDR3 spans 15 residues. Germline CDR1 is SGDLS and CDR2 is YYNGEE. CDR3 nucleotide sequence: TGTGCCAGCAGCCCAAACCAAGGGGATAACTATGGCTACACCTTC. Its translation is CASSPNQGDNYGYTF. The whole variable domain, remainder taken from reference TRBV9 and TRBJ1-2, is DSGVTQTPKHLITATGQRVTLRCSPRSGDLSVYWYQQSLDQGLQFLIQYYNGEERAKGNILERFSAQQFPDLHSELNLSSLELGDSALYFCASSPNQGDNYGYTFGSGTRLTVV.

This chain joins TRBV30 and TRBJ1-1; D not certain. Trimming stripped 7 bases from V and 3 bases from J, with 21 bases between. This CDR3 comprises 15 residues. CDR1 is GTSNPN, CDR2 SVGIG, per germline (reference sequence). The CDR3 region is CAYSVAEAFDTEAFF. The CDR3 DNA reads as TGTGCCTATTCGGTGGCAGAGGCTTTCGACACTGAAGCTTTCTTT. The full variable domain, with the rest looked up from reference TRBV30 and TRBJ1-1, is SQTIHQWPATLVQPVGSPLSLECTVEGTSNPNLYWYRQAAGRGLQLLFYSVGIGQISSEVPQNLSASRPQDRQFILSSKKLLLSDSGFYLCAYSVAEAFDTEAFFGQGTRLTVV.

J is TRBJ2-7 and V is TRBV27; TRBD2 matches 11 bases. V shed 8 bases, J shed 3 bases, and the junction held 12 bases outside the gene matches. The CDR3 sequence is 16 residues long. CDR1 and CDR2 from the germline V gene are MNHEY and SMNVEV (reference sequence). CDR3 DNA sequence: TGTGCCAGCGGCGGACTAGCGGGTAGGGGAATCTACGAGCAGTACTTC. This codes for CASGGLAGRGIYEQYF.

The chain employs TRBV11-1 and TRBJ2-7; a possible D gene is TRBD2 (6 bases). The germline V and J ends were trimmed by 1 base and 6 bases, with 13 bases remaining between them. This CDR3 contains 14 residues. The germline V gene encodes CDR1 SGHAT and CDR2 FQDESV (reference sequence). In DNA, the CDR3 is TGTGCCAGCAGCTTAGGTGGAGGGATCCGCGAGCAGTACTTC. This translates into CASSLGGGIREQYF.

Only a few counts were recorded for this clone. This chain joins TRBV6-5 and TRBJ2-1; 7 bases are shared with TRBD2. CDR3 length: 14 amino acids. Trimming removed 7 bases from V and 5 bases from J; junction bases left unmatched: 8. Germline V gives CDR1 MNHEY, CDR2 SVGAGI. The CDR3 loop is CASTPGRGDNEQFF. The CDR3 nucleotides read TGTGCCAGCACACCGGGACGGGGGGACAATGAGCAGTTCTTC.

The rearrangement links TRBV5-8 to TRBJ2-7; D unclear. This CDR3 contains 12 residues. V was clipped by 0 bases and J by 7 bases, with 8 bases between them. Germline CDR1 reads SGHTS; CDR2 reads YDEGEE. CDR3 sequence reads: CASSLVFQEQYF. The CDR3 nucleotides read TGTGCCAGCAGCTTGGTATTTCAAGAGCAGTACTTC.

This chain's CDR3 is CASSQKAPDQPQHF. The CDR3 DNA sequence: TGCGCCAGCAGTCAAAAGGCCCCAGATCAGCCCCAGCATTTT. This chain joins TRBV23-1 and TRBJ1-5, with D unresolved. Being an ORF, TRBV23-1 has a function that is uncertain. Trimming stripped 2 bases from V and 5 bases from J, with 10 bases between. This CDR3 comprises 14 residues.

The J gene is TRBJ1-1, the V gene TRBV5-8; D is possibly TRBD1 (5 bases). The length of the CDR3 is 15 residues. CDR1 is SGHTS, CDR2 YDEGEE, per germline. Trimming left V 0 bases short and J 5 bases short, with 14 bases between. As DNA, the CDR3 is TGTGCCAGCAGCTTGGTAGGGACTTGGGGGACTGAAGCTTTCTTT. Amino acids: CASSLVGTWGTEAFF. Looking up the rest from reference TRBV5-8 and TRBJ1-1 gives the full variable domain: EAGVTQSPTHLIKTRGQQATLRCSPISGHTSVYWYQQALGLGLQFLLWYDEGEERNRGNFPPRFSGRQFPNYSSELNVNALELEDSALYLCASSLVGTWGTEAFFGQGTRLTVV.

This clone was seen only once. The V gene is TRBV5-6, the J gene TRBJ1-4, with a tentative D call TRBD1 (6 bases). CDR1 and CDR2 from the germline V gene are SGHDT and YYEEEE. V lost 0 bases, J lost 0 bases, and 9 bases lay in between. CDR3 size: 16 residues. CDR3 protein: CASSLEGGTTNEKLFF. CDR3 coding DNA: TGTGCCAGCAGCTTGGAGGGGGGTACAACTAATGAAAAACTGTTTTTT. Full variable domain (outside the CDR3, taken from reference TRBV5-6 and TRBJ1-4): DAGVTQSPTHLIKTRGQQVTLRCSPKSGHDTVSWYQQALGQGPQFIFQYYEEEERQRGNFPDRFSGHQFPNYSSELNVNALLLGDSALYLCASSLEGGTTNEKLFFGSGTQLSVL.

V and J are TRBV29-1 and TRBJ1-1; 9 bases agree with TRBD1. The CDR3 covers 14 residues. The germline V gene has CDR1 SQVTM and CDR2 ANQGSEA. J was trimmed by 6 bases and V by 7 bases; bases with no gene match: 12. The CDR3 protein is CSARTGTGLSEAFF. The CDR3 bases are TGCAGCGCCAGAACCGGGACAGGGTTGTCTGAAGCTTTCTTT.

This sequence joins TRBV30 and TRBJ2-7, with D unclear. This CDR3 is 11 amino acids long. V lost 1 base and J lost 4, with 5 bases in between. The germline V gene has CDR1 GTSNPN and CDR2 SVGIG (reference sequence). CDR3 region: CAWSEAYEQYF. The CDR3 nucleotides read TGTGCCTGGAGTGAGGCTTACGAGCAGTACTTC.

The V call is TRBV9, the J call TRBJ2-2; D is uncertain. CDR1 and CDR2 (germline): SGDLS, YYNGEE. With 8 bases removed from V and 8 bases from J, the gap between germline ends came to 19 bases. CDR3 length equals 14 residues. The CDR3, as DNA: TGTGCCAGTAGCAGGAAAGGATTACAGGGGGAGCTGTTTTTT. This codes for CASSRKGLQGELFF.

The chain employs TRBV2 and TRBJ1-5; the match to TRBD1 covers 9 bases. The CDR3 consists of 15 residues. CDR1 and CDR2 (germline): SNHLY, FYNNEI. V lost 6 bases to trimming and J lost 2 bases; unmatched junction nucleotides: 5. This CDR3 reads CASRGQGKGNQPQHF. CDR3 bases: TGTGCCAGCAGAGGACAGGGGAAAGGCAATCAGCCCCAGCATTTT. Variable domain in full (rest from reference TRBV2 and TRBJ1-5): EPEVTQTPSHQVTQMGQEVILRCVPISNHLYFYWYRQILGQKVEFLVSFYNNEISEKSEIFDDQFSVERPDGSNFTLKIRSTKLEDSAMYFCASRGQGKGNQPQHFGDGTRLSIL.

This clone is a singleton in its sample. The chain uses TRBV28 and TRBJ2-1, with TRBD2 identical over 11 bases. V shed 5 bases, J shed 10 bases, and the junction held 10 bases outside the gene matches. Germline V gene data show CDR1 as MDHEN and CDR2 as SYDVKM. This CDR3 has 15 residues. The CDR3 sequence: CASSGIPSGRREQFF. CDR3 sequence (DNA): TGTGCCAGCAGTGGGATACCTAGCGGGAGGCGAGAGCAGTTCTTC. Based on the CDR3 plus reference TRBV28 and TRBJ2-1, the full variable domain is DVKVTQSSRYLVKRTGEKVFLECVQDMDHENMFWYRQDPGLGLRLIYFSYDVKMKEKGDIPEGYSVSREKKERFSLILESASTNQTSMYLCASSGIPSGRREQFFGPGTRLTVL.

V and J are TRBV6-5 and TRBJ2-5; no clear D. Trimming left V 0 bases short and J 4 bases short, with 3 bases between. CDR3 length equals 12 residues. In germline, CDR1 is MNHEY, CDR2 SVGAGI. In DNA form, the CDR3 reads TGTGCCAGCAGTTACTCTATAGAGACCCAGTACTTC. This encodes CASSYSIETQYF.

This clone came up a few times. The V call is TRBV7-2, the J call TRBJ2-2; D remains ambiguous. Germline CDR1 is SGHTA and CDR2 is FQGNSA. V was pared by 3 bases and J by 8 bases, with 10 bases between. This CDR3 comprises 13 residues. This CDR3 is CASSFRPPGELFF. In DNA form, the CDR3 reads TGTGCCAGCAGCTTTCGACCCCCGGGGGAGCTGTTTTTT.

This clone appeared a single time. DNA for the CDR3: TGTGCCAGCTGCTATTCTGATCTTATGAACACTGAAGCTTTCTTT. As protein: CASCYSDLMNTEAFF. The chain combines TRBV28 with TRBJ1-1; unclear D gene. This CDR3 is built from 15 residues. The V end lost 8 bases, the J end lost 0 bases, and 16 bases lay between the germline ends. CDR1 MDHEN and CDR2 SYDVKM come from the germline V gene.

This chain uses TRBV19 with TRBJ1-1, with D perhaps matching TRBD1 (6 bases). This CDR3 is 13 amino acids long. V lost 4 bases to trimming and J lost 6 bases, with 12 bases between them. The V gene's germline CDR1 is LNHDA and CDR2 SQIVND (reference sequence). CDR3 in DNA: TGTGCCAGTAGTAGACAGGTTTTCGCTGAAGCTTTCTTT. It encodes CASSRQVFAEAFF. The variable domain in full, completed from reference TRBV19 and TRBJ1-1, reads DGGITQSPKYLFRKEGQNVTLSCEQNLNHDAMYWYRQDPGQGLRLIYYSQIVNDFQKGDIAEGYSVSREKKESFPLTVTSAQKNPTAFYLCASSRQVFAEAFFGQGTRLTVV.

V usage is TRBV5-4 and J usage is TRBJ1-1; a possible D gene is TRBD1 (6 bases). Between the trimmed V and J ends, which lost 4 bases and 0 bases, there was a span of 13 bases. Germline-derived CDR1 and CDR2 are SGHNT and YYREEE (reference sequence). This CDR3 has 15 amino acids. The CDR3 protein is CASSRLGQMNTEAFF. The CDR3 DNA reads TGTGCCAGCAGCAGACTGGGACAAATGAACACTGAAGCTTTCTTT.

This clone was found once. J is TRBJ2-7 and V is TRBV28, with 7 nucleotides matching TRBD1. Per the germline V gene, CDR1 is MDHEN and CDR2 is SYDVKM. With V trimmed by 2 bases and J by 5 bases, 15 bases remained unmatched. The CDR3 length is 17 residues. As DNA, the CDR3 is TGTGCCAGCAGTTTACAACGACAGGGCCCTACTTGGAACGAGCAGTACTTC. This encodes CASSLQRQGPTWNEQYF. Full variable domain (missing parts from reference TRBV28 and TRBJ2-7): DVKVTQSSRYLVKRTGEKVFLECVQDMDHENMFWYRQDPGLGLRLIYFSYDVKMKEKGDIPEGYSVSREKKERFSLILESASTNQTSMYLCASSLQRQGPTWNEQYFGPGTRLTVT.

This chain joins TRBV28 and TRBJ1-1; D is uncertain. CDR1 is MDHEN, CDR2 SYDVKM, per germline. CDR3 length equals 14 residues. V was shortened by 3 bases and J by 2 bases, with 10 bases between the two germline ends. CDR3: CASSFAGYNTEAFF. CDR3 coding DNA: TGTGCCAGCAGTTTCGCCGGCTATAACACTGAAGCTTTCTTT.

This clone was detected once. CDR3 nucleotides: TGTGCCACCAAACTAGCGGGGAGCTACGAGCAGTACTTC. It translates to CATKLAGSYEQYF. The chain links TRBV15 to TRBJ2-7, with 10 bases matching TRBD2. Trimming cost V 7 bases and J 3 bases; bases outside gene matches: 3. Germline V gene data show CDR1 as LNHNV and CDR2 as YYDKDF (reference sequence). This CDR3 comprises 13 residues.